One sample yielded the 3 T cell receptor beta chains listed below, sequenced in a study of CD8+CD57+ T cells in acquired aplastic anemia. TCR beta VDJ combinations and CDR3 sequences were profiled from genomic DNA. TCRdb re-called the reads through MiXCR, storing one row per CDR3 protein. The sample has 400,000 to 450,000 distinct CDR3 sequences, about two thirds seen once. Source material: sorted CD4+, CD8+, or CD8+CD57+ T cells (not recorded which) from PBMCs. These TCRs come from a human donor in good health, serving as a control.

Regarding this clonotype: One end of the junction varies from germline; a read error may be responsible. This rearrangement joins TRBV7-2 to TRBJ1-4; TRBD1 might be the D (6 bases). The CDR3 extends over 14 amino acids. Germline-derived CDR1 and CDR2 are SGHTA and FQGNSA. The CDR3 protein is CASSLGAGDENLFF. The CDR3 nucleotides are TGTGCCAGTAGCCTGGGGGCCGGGGACGAAAACCTGTTTTTT.

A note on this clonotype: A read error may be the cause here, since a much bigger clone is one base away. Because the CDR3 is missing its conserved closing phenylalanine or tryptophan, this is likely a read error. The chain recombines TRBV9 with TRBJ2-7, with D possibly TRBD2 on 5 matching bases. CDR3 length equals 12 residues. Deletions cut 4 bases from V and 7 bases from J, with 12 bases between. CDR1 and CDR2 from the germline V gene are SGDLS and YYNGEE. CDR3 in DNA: TGTGCCAGCAGCCCGGACTTCAGGGAGCAGTACTCC. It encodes CASSPDFREQYS.

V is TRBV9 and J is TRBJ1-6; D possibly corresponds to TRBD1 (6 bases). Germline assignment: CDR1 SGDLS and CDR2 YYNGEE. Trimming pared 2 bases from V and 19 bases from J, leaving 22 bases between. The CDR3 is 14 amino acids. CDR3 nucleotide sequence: TGTGCCAGCAGCGTGTCCGGAGTTACTAGCGGACAGCACTTT. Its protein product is CASSVSGVTSGQHF.